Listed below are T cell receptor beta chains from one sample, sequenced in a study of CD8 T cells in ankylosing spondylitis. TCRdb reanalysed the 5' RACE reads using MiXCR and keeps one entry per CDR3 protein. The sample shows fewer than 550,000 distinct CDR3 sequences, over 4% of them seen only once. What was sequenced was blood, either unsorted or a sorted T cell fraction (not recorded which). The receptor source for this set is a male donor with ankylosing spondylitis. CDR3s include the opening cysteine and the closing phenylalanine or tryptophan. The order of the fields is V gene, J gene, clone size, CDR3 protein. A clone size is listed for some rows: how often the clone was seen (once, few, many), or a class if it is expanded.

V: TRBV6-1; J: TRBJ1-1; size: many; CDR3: CASRAGTAIQAFF
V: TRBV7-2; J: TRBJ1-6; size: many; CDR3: CASSFSTPRAPLHF
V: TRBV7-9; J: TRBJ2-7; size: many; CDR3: CASSPYSLSYEQYF
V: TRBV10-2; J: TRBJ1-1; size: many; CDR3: CASRRTAGLTEAFF
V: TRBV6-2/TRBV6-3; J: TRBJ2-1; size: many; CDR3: CASSYSRTRWDNEQFF
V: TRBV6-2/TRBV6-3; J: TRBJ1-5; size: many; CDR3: CASSYSGFNQPQHF
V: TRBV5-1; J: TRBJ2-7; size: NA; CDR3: CASSLGRDRYEQYF
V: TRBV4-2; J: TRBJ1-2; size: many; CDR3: CASSQDSQANYGYTF
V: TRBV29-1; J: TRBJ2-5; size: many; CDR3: CSVRPQGTVETQYF
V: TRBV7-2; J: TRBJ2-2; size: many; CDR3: CASSWNTGELFF
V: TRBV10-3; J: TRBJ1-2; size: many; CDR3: CAISNLEGSYGYTF